Listed below are T cell receptor beta chains from one sample, sequenced in a study of blood T cell repertoires in COVID-19. TCRdb's copy holds only in-frame clones and misses some; the assay was immunoSEQ multiplex PCR. The sample consists of 69,000 or so clones, around 83% of them appearing once. The specimen sequenced was peripheral blood. These receptors all stem from a woman aged 80 or over with acute or convalescent COVID-19. CDR3s include the opening cysteine and the closing phenylalanine or tryptophan. Fields, in order: CDR3 length, J gene, V gene, CDR3 protein.

length: 14; J: TRBJ2-5; V: TRBV10-1; CDR3: CASSESRQQETQYF
length: 13; J: TRBJ1-2; V: TRBV19; CDR3: CASSIDIRGGYTF
length: 13; J: TRBJ1-1; V: TRBV5-5; CDR3: CASREVGGTEAFF
length: 17; J: TRBJ2-1; V: TRBV3-1/TRBV3-2; CDR3: CASSRRIAGGLGNEQFF
length: 16; J: TRBJ2-3; V: TRBV5-4; CDR3: CASSLTTGTSTDTQYF
length: 16; J: TRBJ1-3; V: TRBV3-1/TRBV3-2; CDR3: CASSLWDTHSGNTIYF
length: 15; J: TRBJ2-3; V: TRBV5-6; CDR3: CASSRVDRVPDTQYF
length: 15; J: TRBJ2-2; V: TRBV7-2; CDR3: CASSLSAGGVGELFF
length: 15; J: TRBJ2-2; V: TRBV7-9; CDR3: CARPRLGSNTGELFF
length: 15; J: TRBJ1-1; V: TRBV11-1; CDR3: CASSLAATGNTEAFF
length: 14; J: TRBJ1-1; V: TRBV10-3; CDR3: CAISESTGVTEAFF
length: 16; J: TRBJ2-3; V: TRBV7-8; CDR3: CASSLVTGGDTDTQYF
length: 15; J: TRBJ2-3; V: TRBV9; CDR3: CASSVDRWGTDTQYF
length: 14; J: TRBJ2-5; V: TRBV5-1; CDR3: CASSLEARGETQYF
length: 14; J: TRBJ1-2; V: TRBV6-6; CDR3: CASSYPDNGYGYTF
length: 15; J: TRBJ2-2; V: TRBV19; CDR3: CASSIDRGTTGELFF
length: 14; J: TRBJ2-3; V: TRBV5-1; CDR3: CASSLLSTGDTQYF
length: 12; J: TRBJ1-1; V: TRBV3-1/TRBV3-2; CDR3: CASSLLAGEAFF
length: 19; J: TRBJ2-2; V: TRBV5-1; CDR3: CASSWGGTGGVSNTGELFF
length: 14; J: TRBJ1-2; V: TRBV6-5; CDR3: CASRDRVGGGGYTF
length: 14; J: TRBJ2-3; V: TRBV19; CDR3: CASSMRQLTDTQYF
length: 18; J: TRBJ2-3; V: TRBV2; CDR3: CASSEARTSGGSTDTQYF
length: 14; J: TRBJ2-5; V: TRBV7-3; CDR3: CASSQNGQDETQYF
length: 15; J: TRBJ2-7; V: TRBV24-1; CDR3: CATSDGTSGSDEQYF
length: 15; J: TRBJ1-1; V: TRBV9; CDR3: CASSVQPEGNTEAFF
length: 15; J: TRBJ1-1; V: TRBV5-6; CDR3: CASSLAGRGHTEAFF
length: 12; J: TRBJ1-2; V: TRBV12-3/TRBV12-4; CDR3: CASKTLESGYTF
length: 13; J: TRBJ2-7; V: TRBV5-1; CDR3: CASSTGQLYEQYF
length: 12; J: TRBJ2-2; V: TRBV19; CDR3: CASSNWPGELFF
length: 14; J: TRBJ1-1; V: TRBV10-2; CDR3: CASSEGGVGSEAFF
length: 15; J: TRBJ1-1; V: TRBV6-5; CDR3: CASSYSTGRYTEAFF
length: 16; J: TRBJ1-1; V: TRBV18; CDR3: CASSLYPTGDATEAFF
length: 15; J: TRBJ1-4; V: TRBV15; CDR3: CATSRAGTGREKLFF
length: 13; J: TRBJ1-1; V: TRBV15; CDR3: CATSPEGTVEAFF
length: 15; J: TRBJ2-1; V: TRBV5-4; CDR3: CASSFRTGGYNEQFF
length: 16; J: TRBJ2-3; V: TRBV2; CDR3: CASSRQGLAGGYTQYF
length: 16; J: TRBJ2-5; V: TRBV5-1; CDR3: CASSLIPSTGVETQYF
length: 16; J: TRBJ2-3; V: TRBV3-1/TRBV3-2; CDR3: CASSPRAGGSADTQYF
length: 14; J: TRBJ1-2; V: TRBV7-9; CDR3: CASSPPSGSYGYTF
length: 14; J: TRBJ1-1; V: TRBV7-9; CDR3: CASSLEGGVTEAFF
length: 14; J: TRBJ1-2; V: TRBV7-2; CDR3: CASSLRGANYGYTF
length: 17; J: TRBJ2-5; V: TRBV2; CDR3: CASTPGTGLVREETQYF
length: 19; J: TRBJ1-5; V: TRBV19; CDR3: CASSPSSKTRQGENQPQHF
length: 15; J: TRBJ1-1; V: TRBV19; CDR3: CASQTPGGRNTEAFF
length: 14; J: TRBJ1-4; V: TRBV18; CDR3: CASSPRRTNEKLFF
length: 16; J: TRBJ2-5; V: TRBV6-1; CDR3: CASSELVGGPQETQYF
length: 14; J: TRBJ1-3; V: TRBV19; CDR3: CASSSTGRGNTIYF
length: 15; J: TRBJ2-1; V: TRBV7-3; CDR3: CASSEGTSSYNEQFF
length: 13; J: TRBJ1-2; V: TRBV6-5; CDR3: CASTKTATYGYTF
length: 13; J: TRBJ2-5; V: TRBV18; CDR3: CASGAVNGETQYF
length: 15; J: TRBJ2-1; V: TRBV19; CDR3: CASSVGQGAYNEQFF
length: 14; J: TRBJ1-1; V: TRBV5-1; CDR3: CASSFRGVNTEAFF
length: 16; J: TRBJ2-2; V: TRBV7-8; CDR3: CASSLDLGGPPGELFF
length: 16; J: TRBJ2-1; V: TRBV18; CDR3: CASSPARRVFGNEQFF
length: 17; J: TRBJ1-5; V: TRBV19; CDR3: CASSTRRSGQGDQPQHF
length: 15; J: TRBJ2-1; V: TRBV9; CDR3: CASSTGGPSYNEQFF
length: 15; J: TRBJ1-2; V: TRBV7-8; CDR3: CASSLATGTENGYTF
length: 15; J: TRBJ2-3; V: TRBV6-2/TRBV6-3; CDR3: CASSYSRLNTDTQYF